The 11 T cell receptor beta chains given below trace back to one sample, sequenced in a study of T cells after yellow fever vaccination. TCRdb reanalysed the 5' RACE reads using MiXCR and keeps one entry per CDR3 protein. This table holds 250,000 to 400,000 distinct CDR3 sequences, over 4% found once. Sequenced here: PBMCs, sampled 5 days after the yellow fever booster vaccination. Every receptor here comes from a man younger than 35 who received the YFV17D yellow fever vaccine.

This clonotype has just a few counts. The chain joins TRBV7-2 to TRBJ2-7; 8 bases map to TRBD1. Germline values: CDR1 SGHTA, CDR2 FQGNSA. The CDR3 length is 16 residues. Trimming at V came to 6 bases and at J to 5 bases, leaving 15 bases not matched to a gene. CDR3: CASRNPYRQGSHEQYF. The CDR3 DNA reads as TGTGCCAGCAGAAACCCGTACCGACAGGGGTCCCACGAGCAGTACTTC.

The chain uses TRBV30 and TRBJ2-4, with unresolved D. CDR3 length equals 12 residues. Per the germline V gene, CDR1 is GTSNPN and CDR2 is SVGIG (reference sequence). Trimming took off 8 bases at V and 5 bases at J, with 13 bases between the two ends. The CDR3 is CAANPRENIQYF. DNA for the CDR3: TGTGCCGCAAACCCCCGGGAAAACATTCAGTACTTC.

This clonotype was seen only a few times. The rearrangement joins TRBV9 to TRBJ1-6, with TRBD1 matching over 7 bases. The V segment lost 0 bases and the J segment 7 bases; nucleotides outside the gene matches: 4. In germline, CDR1 is SGDLS, CDR2 YYNGEE. There are 15 residues in the CDR3. The chain's CDR3 is CASSVDQGENSPLHF. The CDR3, as DNA: TGTGCCAGCAGCGTAGATCAGGGGGAAAATTCACCCCTCCACTTT.

This clonotype showed up many times. This chain links TRBV4-3 with TRBJ2-7; D remains unclear. This CDR3 region has 15 residues. Per the germline V gene, CDR1 is LGHNA and CDR2 is YSLEER. V shed 0 bases and J shed 1 base, with 10 bases lying between them. For the CDR3, the DNA is TGCGCCAGCAGCCAAGATAAAGGTTCTTCCTACGAGCAGTACTTC. Translating gives CASSQDKGSSYEQYF.

This rearrangement joins TRBV20-1 to TRBJ2-3; possibly TRBD2 for D (5 bases). V was cut by 1 base and J by 10 bases, with 21 bases left in between. This CDR3 spans 15 amino acids. Germline V lookup: CDR1 DFQATT, CDR2 SNEGSKA (reference sequence). The CDR3 nucleotides read TGCAGTGCTAGAGGATGGACTTGCGGGCGGACGGCGCAGTATTTT. It yields the protein CSARGWTCGRTAQYF.

This clonotype occurred many times. This sequence joins TRBV27 and TRBJ2-3; 8 nucleotides agree with TRBD2. Germline CDR1 reads MNHEY; CDR2 reads SMNVEV (reference sequence). V was pared by 6 bases and J by 1 base, with 12 bases of the junction left unmatched. This CDR3 spans 17 amino acids. CDR3 DNA: TGTGCCAGCAGGCCCGGGACTAGGATCTTTGGCACAGATACGCAGTATTTT. Protein: CASRPGTRIFGTDTQYF.

This clonotype was found many times. The genes are TRBV15 and TRBJ2-5; D perhaps matches TRBD1 (6 bases). The germline CDR1 and CDR2 sequences are LNHNV and YYDKDF (reference sequence). Trimming removed 1 base at V and 1 base at J, with 10 bases between. The CDR3 is 15 residues long. CDR3 residues: CATSRGTGTQETQYF. The CDR3 DNA follows: TGTGCCACCAGCAGAGGCACAGGGACCCAAGAGACCCAGTACTTC.

This clonotype was observed at least ten times. The rearrangement links TRBV10-2 to TRBJ2-2; TRBD2 matches 12 bases. V was clipped by 8 bases and J by 7 bases; unmatched bases: 8. Germline V gene data show CDR1 as WSHSY and CDR2 as SAAADI. This CDR3 is built from 15 residues. The CDR3 region is CASRTSGGPGGELFF. CDR3 nucleotide sequence: TGCGCCAGCCGAACTAGCGGGGGGCCGGGCGGGGAGCTGTTTTTT.

A few counts support this clonotype. The V and J genes are TRBV20-1 and TRBJ1-2; a weak D match, TRBD1 (6 bases). V lost 3 bases to trimming and J lost 5 bases, with 13 bases between them. This CDR3 has 13 residues. The germline gives CDR1 DFQATT, CDR2 SNEGSKA (reference sequence). The CDR3 is CSARGGADYGYTF. In nucleotides, the CDR3 is TGCAGTGCTAGGGGGGGCGCGGATTATGGCTACACCTTC.

This clonotype was observed many times. This chain joins TRBV5-4 and TRBJ1-1; D is uncertain. Trimming stripped 3 bases from V and 1 base from J, with 13 bases between. Germline CDR1 reads SGHNT; CDR2 reads YYREEE (reference sequence). CDR3 length: 15 residues. CDR3 DNA sequence: TGTGCCAGCAGCTCGGGAGGCAGGTCGAACACTGAAGCTTTCTTT. Translation gives CASSSGGRSNTEAFF.

The genes are TRBV2 and TRBJ2-3; D is ambiguous. CDR1 is SNHLY, CDR2 FYNNEI, per germline. The CDR3 is made up of 11 amino acids. The V and J ends lost 6 bases and 6 bases respectively, with 7 bases between them. The CDR3 DNA is TGTGCCAGCAGGACCGTTGATACGCAGTATTTT. Protein: CASRTVDTQYF.